This T cell receptor (beta chain) was identified in a study of T cell repertoires in cytomegalovirus infection. The CDR3 sequence is 15 residues long. Germline trimming cut 5 bases from V and 4 bases from J; bases unmatched to any gene: 8. Germline-derived CDR1 and CDR2 are SGHVS and FNYEAQ. Ten or more counts support this clonotype. The target antigen is unknown. A single record per CDR3 protein comes from TCRdb applying MiXCR to the reads. This sample carries 900,000 to 950,000 distinct CDR3 sequences, approximately 32% of them seen once, and the ten largest clones take around an eighth. This clonotype was sampled from a human donor in good health (CMV status not recorded). Some clones in this sample may be carry-over from other donors' samples. This chain uses TRBV7-6 with TRBJ2-1; 7 bases align to TRBD1. Sequenced here: cultured CD8+ T cells from PBMCs, sampled from culture after CMV antigen stimulation. The CDR3 spells CASSDNRGPYNEQFF. The CDR3 nucleotides are TGTGCCAGCAGCGATAACAGGGGTCCGTACAATGAGCAGTTCTTC.